The clone carrying this T cell receptor beta chain appeared a few times. At one of its ends the junction is not consistent with the germline gene, which may arise from a read error. The sample originates from a study of CDR3 diversity in severe acne. Using its own MiXCR run on the PCR reads, TCRdb lists one record per CDR3 protein. Counted here are fewer than 90,000 distinct CDR3 sequences, approximately 51% occurring once; the ten biggest clones make up roughly an eighth. Per germline, CDR1 DFQATT and CDR2 SNEGSKA (reference sequence). The CDR3 loop spans 10 amino acids. This chain connects TRBV20-1 to TRBJ2-3; D may be TRBD1 or TRBD2 (5 bases each). The receptor was derived from a male donor in good health, without acne. Sequencing used blood. CDR3 coding DNA: TGCAGTGCTAGGGGGGATACGCAGTATTTC. It encodes CSARGDTQYF.